The 26 T cell receptor beta chains below come from one sample, sequenced in a study of Graves' ophthalmopathy and Graves' hyperthyroidism. Transcripts of RNA were the source for amplifying TCR beta CDR3 regions. RT-PCR in the first round used HTBI primers; a second-round multiplex PCR followed. MiXCR, applied by TCRdb to the multiplex PCR reads, yields one record per CDR3 protein. The sample includes about 340,000 distinct CDR3 sequences, 15% to 20% of them seen just once. The sample comprised peripheral blood. These TCRs come from an adult man with Graves' ophthalmopathy.

The V and J genes are TRBV27 and TRBJ2-3; tentative D call: TRBD1 (6 bases). V was shortened by 6 bases and J by 6 bases, with 16 bases between the two germline ends. In germline, CDR1 is MNHEY, CDR2 SMNVEV (reference sequence). The CDR3 extends over 14 amino acids. The CDR3 sequence: CASRATGRLDTQYF. CDR3 sequence (DNA): TGTGCCAGCAGAGCGACAGGACGATTGGATACGCAGTATTTT.

This clonotype was counted at least ten times. V is TRBV7-2 and J is TRBJ2-2; unclear D gene. This CDR3 spans 14 amino acids. The ends were cut back, 5 bases at V and 5 bases at J, with 12 bases in the middle. Germline V gene sequence: CDR1 SGHTA, CDR2 FQGNSA. Here the CDR3 DNA reads TGTGCCAGCAGCATAGGAGTTTGGACCGGGGAGCTGTTTTTT. It encodes CASSIGVWTGELFF.

At least ten counts were recorded for this clonotype. This chain joins TRBV12-3 or TRBV12-4 and TRBJ1-1, with D unclear. CDR3 length: 14 amino acids. V lost 1 base, J lost 0 bases, and 6 bases lay in between. The CDR3 protein is CASSLVQLNTEAFF. CDR3 nucleotide sequence: TGTGCCAGCAGTTTAGTACAACTGAACACTGAAGCTTTCTTT.

This clonotype was counted ten times or more. This chain links TRBV5-1 with TRBJ1-3, with TRBD1 as a possible D gene (5 bases). Germline values: CDR1 SGHRS, CDR2 YFSETQ. V was cut by 2 bases and J by 2 bases, with 17 bases left in between. The CDR3 has 17 residues. CDR3 residues: CASSLQGTAEAGNTIYF. The CDR3 DNA follows: TGCGCCAGCAGCTTACAAGGGACCGCCGAGGCTGGAAACACCATATATTTT.

The chain uses TRBV5-1 and TRBJ1-1; tentative D call: TRBD1 (6 bases). From germline, CDR1 is SGHRS and CDR2 YFSETQ. The CDR3 extends over 15 amino acids. V was clipped by 4 bases and J by 1 base, with 14 bases between them. In DNA form, the CDR3 reads TGCGCCAGCAGCGACGTACAGGGTGGGAACACTGAAGCTTTCTTT. Translated, it gives CASSDVQGGNTEAFF.

Only a few counts were recorded for this clonotype. The chain combines TRBV2 with TRBJ2-4; D may be TRBD1 or TRBD2 (5 bases each). The CDR3 loop spans 17 amino acids. With 5 bases removed from V and 0 bases from J, the gap between germline ends came to 17 bases. Germline V gene lookup returns CDR1 SNHLY and CDR2 FYNNEI. The CDR3 sequence is CASSRDPGGLAKNIQYF. DNA of the CDR3: TGTGCCAGCAGTCGAGACCCTGGGGGTTTAGCCAAAAACATTCAGTACTTC. The complete variable domain, with remaining parts taken from reference TRBV2 and TRBJ2-4, reads EPEVTQTPSHQVTQMGQEVILRCVPISNHLYFYWYRQILGQKVEFLVSFYNNEISEKSEIFDDQFSVERPDGSNFTLKIRSTKLEDSAMYFCASSRDPGGLAKNIQYFGAGTRLSVL.

Many counts were recorded for this clonotype. CDR3 protein: CASSPLNGDEQYF. CDR3 nucleotide sequence: TGCGCCAGCAGCCCACTGAACGGAGACGAGCAGTACTTC. This sequence joins TRBV4-1 and TRBJ2-7; no firm D call. CDR1 and CDR2 from the germline V gene are MGHRA and YSYEKL. Trimming removed 4 bases at V and 5 bases at J, with 12 bases between. This CDR3 is built from 13 residues.

V gene TRBV5-1 combines with J gene TRBJ2-7; 8 bases map to TRBD1. This CDR3 spans 16 amino acids. The trim removed 4 bases at V and 2 bases at J, leaving 11 bases unmatched. CDR1 and CDR2 from the germline V gene are SGHRS and YFSETQ. The CDR3 sequence: CASSTRPGQATYEQYF. The CDR3 DNA sequence: TGCGCCAGCAGCACAAGACCGGGACAGGCAACCTACGAGCAGTACTTC.

There are many counts of this clonotype. The chain is built from TRBV20-1 and TRBJ1-6; TRBD1 is a possible D gene (5 bases). Trimming removed 6 bases from V and 13 bases from J, with 22 bases in between. Germline loops: CDR1 DFQATT, CDR2 SNEGSKA (reference sequence). The CDR3 covers 14 residues. CDR3 in amino acids: CSAPGGTHLDPLHF. The DNA for the CDR3 is TGCAGTGCCCCTGGGGGGACCCACCTCGATCCCCTCCACTTT.

This clonotype was seen at least ten times. V usage is TRBV7-8 and J usage is TRBJ1-5, with D hard to call. Trimming removed 4 bases from V and 6 bases from J, with 13 bases in between. The CDR3 runs 14 residues. CDR1 is SGHVS, CDR2 FQNEAQ, per germline. The CDR3 sequence is CASSYQRAGQPQHF. As DNA, the CDR3 is TGTGCCAGCAGCTACCAACGGGCCGGTCAGCCCCAGCATTTT.

At least ten counts were recorded for this clonotype. V gene TRBV6-1 combines with J gene TRBJ2-3; 8 nucleotides agree with TRBD2. Germline-derived CDR1 and CDR2 are MNHNS and SASEGT. With 6 bases clipped from V and 0 bases from J, the junction kept 5 bases outside the gene matches. The CDR3 runs to 15 residues. The CDR3 region is CASRKAGASTDTQYF. DNA for the CDR3: TGTGCCAGCAGGAAAGCGGGAGCTAGCACAGATACGCAGTATTTT.

This clonotype came up many times. The rearrangement joins TRBV24-1 to TRBJ2-4, with TRBD1 as a possible D gene (6 bases). Trimming left V 4 bases short and J 7 bases short, with 10 bases between. Germline V lookup: CDR1 KGHDR, CDR2 SFDVKD. The CDR3 spans 13 residues. CDR3 bases: TGTGCCACCAGTGAGGCAGGGGAGAACATTCAGTACTTC. Protein product: CATSEAGENIQYF.

The chain couples TRBV18 to TRBJ1-1; 7 bases fit TRBD1. Germline trimming cut 3 bases from V and 0 bases from J; bases unmatched to any gene: 4. In germline, CDR1 is KGHSH, CDR2 LQKENI. The CDR3 totals 15 residues. The CDR3 spells CASSPGQNMNTEAFF. The CDR3 bases are TGTGCCAGCTCACCGGGACAGAACATGAACACTGAAGCTTTCTTT. The full variable domain, its missing parts supplied by reference TRBV18 and TRBJ1-1, is NAGVMQNPRHLVRRRGQEARLRCSPMKGHSHVYWYRQLPEEGLKFMVYLQKENIIDESGMPKERFSAEFPKEGPSILRIQQVVRGDSAAYFCASSPGQNMNTEAFFGQGTRLTVV.

This clonotype has ten or more counts. V usage is TRBV6-5 and J usage is TRBJ2-5; D perhaps matches TRBD2 (7 bases). V lost 5 bases and J 3 bases, leaving 13 bases between the germline ends. The CDR3 totals 14 residues. Germline CDR1 and CDR2: MNHEY and SVGAGI. CDR3 in amino acids: CASSPPGGEETQYF. The CDR3 DNA reads as TGTGCCAGCAGTCCCCCGGGGGGCGAAGAGACCCAGTACTTC.

This clonotype appeared many times. The DNA of the CDR3 is TGCAGTGCTAGAGATTTTAGGAACACTGAAGCTTTCTTT. Its protein is CSARDFRNTEAFF. The rearrangement links TRBV20-1 to TRBJ1-1; D remains ambiguous. This CDR3 has 13 residues. Germline V gene data show CDR1 as DFQATT and CDR2 as SNEGSKA (reference sequence). V dropped 0 bases and J dropped 1 base, with 6 bases sitting between them.

This clonotype has ten or more counts. V and J are TRBV6-1 and TRBJ2-2; D possibly matches TRBD1 or TRBD2 (6 bases each). Deletions cut 4 bases from V and 6 bases from J, with 12 bases between. The CDR3 consists of 14 residues. CDR1 is MNHNS and CDR2 is SASEGT in the germline V gene. CDR3 sequence: CASSVWGAAGELFF. The CDR3 nucleotides read TGTGCCAGCAGTGTATGGGGGGCGGCCGGGGAGCTGTTTTTT.

V is TRBV5-1 and J is TRBJ1-1; weak D call: TRBD1 (5 bases). CDR1 SGHRS and CDR2 YFSETQ come from the germline V gene. Trimming left V 2 bases short and J 7 bases short, with 15 bases between. The CDR3 length is 14 residues. Written as DNA, the CDR3 is TGCGCCAGCAGCTTTGAATCGAAAAGGGGTGAAGCTTTCTTT. Its protein product is CASSFESKRGEAFF.

At least ten counts were recorded for this clonotype. The genes are TRBV6-1 and TRBJ2-3, with a tentative D call TRBD1 (6 bases). This CDR3 has 11 residues. Trimming removed 6 bases at V and 5 bases at J, with 6 bases between. CDR1 and CDR2 (germline): MNHNS, SASEGT. CDR3 nucleotides: TGTGCCAGCAGAGGGGGAGATACGCAGTATTTT. Its translation is CASRGGDTQYF.

This clonotype was seen at least ten times. V gene TRBV20-1 combines with J gene TRBJ2-7; D is undetermined. The V gene lost 7 bases and the J gene lost 1 base, with 11 bases spanning the gap. CDR1 and CDR2 (germline): DFQATT, SNEGSKA (reference sequence). CDR3 length: 12 amino acids. DNA for the CDR3: TGCAGTGTCAAGATCGGATCCTACGAGCAGTACTTC. Its translation is CSVKIGSYEQYF.

As concerns this clonotype: This may be a read error, as it is one base from a much larger clone. This chain links TRBV19 with TRBJ1-3; no clear D. Per germline, CDR1 LNHDA and CDR2 SQIVND (reference sequence). The CDR3 is 14 residues long. The CDR3 reads CASFDGLSGYTIYF. CDR3 nucleotide sequence: TGTGCCAGCTTTGACGGACTCTCTGGATACACCATATATTTT.

This clonotype was counted many times. The chain carries TRBV6-5 and TRBJ1-5, with 8 bases matching TRBD1. The CDR3 extends over 15 amino acids. The junction had 6 bases not matched to a gene; V was cut back by 5 bases and J by 3 bases. Per germline, CDR1 MNHEY and CDR2 SVGAGI. CDR3 sequence: CASSPDRAINQPQHF. The CDR3 DNA is TGTGCCAGCAGTCCGGACAGGGCAATCAATCAGCCCCAGCATTTT.

This clonotype was seen many times. The V gene is TRBV28, the J gene TRBJ1-6; possible D gene TRBD1, 5 bases. CDR1 is MDHEN, CDR2 SYDVKM, per germline. V was clipped by 8 bases and J by 2 bases, with 10 bases between them. CDR3 size: 14 residues. The CDR3 loop reads CASLGAPYNSPLHF. The CDR3 DNA reads as TGTGCCAGCCTCGGGGCACCCTATAATTCACCCCTCCACTTT.

In its sample, this clonotype was seen many times. The chain employs TRBV10-3 and TRBJ2-7; D unresolved. The CDR3 covers 12 residues. Trimming left V 3 bases short and J 0 bases short, with 3 bases between. Germline CDR1 is ENHRY and CDR2 is SYGVKD. The CDR3 DNA sequence: TGTGCCATCAGTGACCTCTCCTACGAGCAGTACTTC. Its protein product is CAISDLSYEQYF.

This clonotype was counted at least ten times. The rearrangement joins TRBV11-3 to TRBJ2-5; TRBD2 agrees at 13 bases. The germline V gene has CDR1 SGHNT and CDR2 YENEEA. With V trimmed by 5 bases and J by 3 bases, 6 bases remained unmatched. This CDR3 has 16 amino acids. The CDR3 is CASSQRTSGGEETQYF. The CDR3 bases are TGTGCCAGCAGCCAGCGGACTAGCGGGGGAGAAGAGACCCAGTACTTC.

The J gene is TRBJ2-5, the V gene TRBV24-1; D not certain. Germline CDR1 reads KGHDR; CDR2 reads SFDVKD. V shed 6 bases and J shed 4 bases, with 14 bases lying between them. The CDR3 loop spans 14 amino acids. CDR3 sequence: CATSYNAPGETQYF. The CDR3 DNA reads as TGTGCCACCAGTTACAACGCGCCCGGAGAGACCCAGTACTTC.

At least ten counts were recorded for this clonotype. The chain uses TRBV30 and TRBJ1-1; D is undetermined. Germline loops: CDR1 GTSNPN, CDR2 SVGIG (reference sequence). V lost 1 base, J lost 0 bases, and 6 bases lay in between. The CDR3 is 13 amino acids. CDR3 sequence: CAWSAPMNTEAFF. The CDR3 nucleotides are TGTGCCTGGAGTGCACCCATGAACACTGAAGCTTTCTTT.